This TCR beta chain was recorded in a study of human T cells and chemical hapten exposure. TCRdb analysed the 5' RACE reads with MiXCR anew, one entry per CDR3 protein. Of roughly 82,000 distinct CDR3 sequences detected, about 16% appear once; the ten largest clones hold about 6.8%. The starting material, unfractionated whole blood, was used for total RNA extraction. This CDR3 spans 15 amino acids. Trimming left V 6 bases short and J 4 bases short, with 15 bases between. This clonotype was observed a handful of times. This chain uses TRBV12-3 or TRBV12-4 with TRBJ2-2; no clear D. This TCR was recovered from a female donor in good health. The CDR3 DNA reads TGTGCCAGCAGCCCCCTGGGTATGACCACCGGGGAGCTGTTTTTT. Encoded protein: CASSPLGMTTGELFF.